A selection of T cell receptor beta chains follows, all from one sample in a study of blood T cells in healthy people across ages. TCRdb itself ran the 5' RACE reads through MiXCR, one entry per CDR3 protein. Of fewer than 800,000 distinct CDR3 sequences listed, around 21% were seen once; the top ten hold roughly 3.9%. The source material was blood. The receptors shown here come from a man aged 70-80 years in good health. CDR3s include the opening cysteine and the closing phenylalanine or tryptophan. Fields, in order: CDR3 protein, CDR3 DNA, D gene, J gene, V gene, clone size. A D gene is named only where the DNA matches it firmly. Size tells how often a clone was seen (once, few, many) or the class of an expanded clone, and some rows leave it out.

CDR3 protein: CSAPVGTGSSGANVLTF
CDR3 DNA: TGCAGTGCTCCCGTCGGGACAGGCAGCTCTGGGGCCAACGTCCTGACTTTC
D gene: TRBD1
J gene: TRBJ2-6
V gene: TRBV20-1
clone size: .

CDR3 protein: CSGRTGAEAFF
CDR3 DNA: TGCAGCGGACGAACCGGGGCTGAAGCTTTCTTT
D gene: .
J gene: TRBJ1-1
V gene: TRBV29-1
clone size: few

CDR3 protein: CASGGGAENRNEQFF
CDR3 DNA: TGTGCCAGCGGGGGGGGCGCAGAGAATCGGAATGAGCAGTTCTTC
D gene: .
J gene: TRBJ2-1
V gene: TRBV25-1
clone size: few

CDR3 protein: CASSVGTATLEQYF
CDR3 DNA: TGTGCCAGCAGCGTTGGGACAGCTACTCTCGAGCAGTACTTC
D gene: TRBD1
J gene: TRBJ2-7
V gene: TRBV9
clone size: many

CDR3 protein: CASSSSSGRDYEQYF
CDR3 DNA: TGTGCCAGCAGTTCATCTAGCGGGAGAGATTACGAGCAGTACTTC
D gene: TRBD2
J gene: TRBJ2-7
V gene: TRBV12-3/TRBV12-4
clone size: .

CDR3 protein: CASSLTSGRSSYNEQFF
CDR3 DNA: TGTGCCAGCAGTCTGACTAGCGGGAGATCGTCCTACAATGAGCAGTTCTTC
D gene: TRBD2
J gene: TRBJ2-1
V gene: TRBV6-2/TRBV6-3
clone size: .

CDR3 protein: CSARDRWTRQFF
CDR3 DNA: TGCAGTGCTAGAGATAGGTGGACTCGCCAGTTCTTC
D gene: .
J gene: TRBJ2-1
V gene: TRBV20-1
clone size: many

CDR3 protein: CASSFDDYEQYF
CDR3 DNA: TGTGCCAGCAGCTTCGACGATTACGAGCAGTACTTC
D gene: .
J gene: TRBJ2-7
V gene: TRBV7-8
clone size: .

CDR3 protein: CSASLGPPPNEQFF
CDR3 DNA: TGCAGTGCTAGTTTAGGCCCCCCTCCTAATGAGCAGTTCTTC
D gene: .
J gene: TRBJ2-1
V gene: TRBV20-1
clone size: few

CDR3 protein: CSVQGDSNQPQHF
CDR3 DNA: TGCAGTGTCCAGGGAGATAGCAATCAGCCCCAGCATTTT
D gene: .
J gene: TRBJ1-5
V gene: TRBV20-1
clone size: .

CDR3 protein: CASSLSSGMEKLFF
CDR3 DNA: TGTGCCAGCAGTTTATCCTCCGGGATGGAAAAACTGTTTTTT
D gene: .
J gene: TRBJ1-4
V gene: TRBV27
clone size: .

CDR3 protein: CSVEVGGSETQHF
CDR3 DNA: TGCAGCGTTGAAGTGGGGGGTTCAGAGACCCAGCACTTC
D gene: .
J gene: TRBJ2-1
V gene: TRBV29-1
clone size: .

CDR3 protein: CASSLGASQGARTEAFF
CDR3 DNA: TGCGCCAGCAGCTTGGGGGCCTCACAGGGGGCGCGCACTGAAGCTTTCTTT
D gene: TRBD1
J gene: TRBJ1-1
V gene: TRBV5-1
clone size: .

CDR3 protein: CASSQTLQGLNSPLHF
CDR3 DNA: TGTGCCAGCAGCCAAACCCTACAGGGGTTAAATTCACCCCTCCACTTT
D gene: TRBD1
J gene: TRBJ1-6
V gene: TRBV27
clone size: .

CDR3 protein: CAWTQSGANVLTF
CDR3 DNA: TGTGCCTGGACCCAGTCTGGGGCCAACGTCCTGACTTTC
D gene: .
J gene: TRBJ2-6
V gene: TRBV30
clone size: .

CDR3 protein: CAIQSTDTQYF
CDR3 DNA: TGTGCCATACAAAGCACAGATACGCAGTATTTT
D gene: .
J gene: TRBJ2-3
V gene: TRBV10-3
clone size: .

CDR3 protein: CASSRTLSRGREQYF
CDR3 DNA: TGTGCCAGCAGTCGTACCCTCAGCAGGGGGCGGGAGCAGTACTTC
D gene: .
J gene: TRBJ2-5
V gene: TRBV12-3/TRBV12-4
clone size: few

CDR3 protein: CSANYGRETDTQYF
CDR3 DNA: TGCAGTGCTAATTACGGGAGAGAGACAGATACGCAGTATTTT
D gene: .
J gene: TRBJ2-3
V gene: TRBV20-1
clone size: .

CDR3 protein: CASSSFAGGHYEQYF
CDR3 DNA: TGTGCCAGCAGTTCGTTCGCGGGGGGGCACTACGAGCAGTACTTC
D gene: TRBD2
J gene: TRBJ2-7
V gene: TRBV6-5
clone size: .

CDR3 protein: CASSAQEGANYGYTF
CDR3 DNA: TGTGCCAGCAGTGCGCAGGAGGGTGCTAACTATGGCTACACCTTC
D gene: .
J gene: TRBJ1-2
V gene: TRBV2
clone size: .

CDR3 protein: CAISREITDTQYF
CDR3 DNA: TGTGCCATCAGCCGGGAGATCACAGATACGCAGTATTTT
D gene: .
J gene: TRBJ2-3
V gene: TRBV10-3
clone size: .

CDR3 protein: CAISGLGNEQFF
CDR3 DNA: TGTGCCATCAGTGGGCTAGGTAATGAGCAGTTCTTC
D gene: .
J gene: TRBJ2-1
V gene: TRBV10-3
clone size: many

CDR3 protein: CASVQNSAYEQYF
CDR3 DNA: TGTGCCAGCGTACAGAACTCAGCCTACGAGCAGTACTTC
D gene: .
J gene: TRBJ2-7
V gene: TRBV19
clone size: few

CDR3 protein: CASSLHHRDTSNSPLHF
CDR3 DNA: TGTGCCAGCAGTTTACACCACCGGGACACCAGTAATTCACCCCTCCACTTT
D gene: .
J gene: TRBJ1-6
V gene: TRBV27
clone size: .

CDR3 protein: CASSTLAGEQFF
CDR3 DNA: TGTGCCAGCAGTACACTAGCGGGGGAGCAGTTCTTC
D gene: TRBD2
J gene: TRBJ2-1
V gene: TRBV6-2/TRBV6-3
clone size: few

CDR3 protein: CSATNSGGTYEQYF
CDR3 DNA: TGCAGTGCAACCAATAGCGGGGGCACCTACGAGCAGTACTTC
D gene: TRBD2
J gene: TRBJ2-7
V gene: TRBV20-1
clone size: many

CDR3 protein: CASSRRTPDTDTQYF
CDR3 DNA: TGCGCCAGCAGCCGTCGGACTCCAGACACAGATACGCAGTATTTT
D gene: .
J gene: TRBJ2-3
V gene: TRBV5-1
clone size: .

CDR3 protein: CSAWTGGSETQYF
CDR3 DNA: TGCAGCGCCTGGACAGGGGGTTCGGAGACCCAGTACTTC
D gene: TRBD1
J gene: TRBJ2-5
V gene: TRBV29-1
clone size: many

CDR3 protein: CASSLFGGGETQYF
CDR3 DNA: TGTGCCAGCAGTTTATTCGGGGGCGGGGAGACCCAGTACTTC
D gene: .
J gene: TRBJ2-5
V gene: TRBV28
clone size: .

CDR3 protein: CASSVFDSTNTEAFF
CDR3 DNA: TGTGCCAGCAGCGTATTTGACAGTACGAACACTGAAGCTTTCTTT
D gene: .
J gene: TRBJ1-1
V gene: TRBV9
clone size: few

CDR3 protein: CASSLAEVDFNEQFF
CDR3 DNA: TGTGCCAGCAGCTTGGCTGAAGTCGACTTTAATGAGCAGTTCTTC
D gene: .
J gene: TRBJ2-1
V gene: TRBV5-6
clone size: many

CDR3 protein: CASSRTGGNEQFF
CDR3 DNA: TGTGCCAGCAGCAGGACTGGCGGGAATGAGCAGTTCTTC
D gene: .
J gene: TRBJ2-1
V gene: TRBV9
clone size: many

CDR3 protein: CSASAGNYEQYF
CDR3 DNA: TGCAGTGCTAGTGCCGGGAACTACGAGCAGTACTTC
D gene: .
J gene: TRBJ2-7
V gene: TRBV20-1
clone size: few

CDR3 protein: CASSQDQNKETQYF
CDR3 DNA: TGTGCCAGCAGCCAAGATCAGAATAAAGAGACCCAGTACTTC
D gene: .
J gene: TRBJ2-5
V gene: TRBV4-2
clone size: .

CDR3 protein: CASSETTGANVLTF
CDR3 DNA: TGTGCCAGCAGTGAAACAACTGGGGCCAACGTCCTGACTTTC
D gene: .
J gene: TRBJ2-6
V gene: TRBV2
clone size: few

CDR3 protein: CASSQSSGTDNEKLFF
CDR3 DNA: TGTGCCAGCAGCCAAAGCTCCGGGACGGATAATGAAAAACTGTTTTTT
D gene: .
J gene: TRBJ1-4
V gene: TRBV6-1
clone size: few

CDR3 protein: CASSLMPGGPYEQYF
CDR3 DNA: TGTGCCAGCAGCTTGATGCCGGGAGGACCCTACGAGCAGTACTTC
D gene: TRBD2
J gene: TRBJ2-7
V gene: TRBV7-2
clone size: .

CDR3 protein: CASSEDRGHGYTF
CDR3 DNA: TGTGCCAGCAGCGAAGACAGGGGGCATGGCTACACCTTC
D gene: TRBD1
J gene: TRBJ1-2
V gene: TRBV3-1
clone size: many

CDR3 protein: CASSVDGETQYF
CDR3 DNA: TGTGCCAGCAGCGTAGACGGAGAGACCCAGTACTTC
D gene: .
J gene: TRBJ2-5
V gene: TRBV9
clone size: few

CDR3 protein: CASAERAMNTEAFF
CDR3 DNA: TGTGCCAGCGCGGAGAGGGCGATGAACACTGAAGCTTTCTTT
D gene: .
J gene: TRBJ1-1
V gene: TRBV2
clone size: .

CDR3 protein: CSANGAWDMGYGYTF
CDR3 DNA: TGCAGTGCTAATGGGGCTTGGGATATGGGATATGGCTACACCTTC
D gene: .
J gene: TRBJ1-2
V gene: TRBV20-1
clone size: many

CDR3 protein: CSAFQVYEQYF
CDR3 DNA: TGCAGTGCTTTTCAAGTCTACGAGCAGTACTTC
D gene: .
J gene: TRBJ2-7
V gene: TRBV20-1
clone size: once

CDR3 protein: CASKREIHEQFF
CDR3 DNA: TGTGCCAGCAAGCGGGAGATCCATGAGCAGTTCTTC
D gene: TRBD2
J gene: TRBJ2-1
V gene: TRBV2
clone size: .

CDR3 protein: CASSFQEVQEAQYF
CDR3 DNA: TGCGCCAGCAGCTTCCAGGAGGTTCAAGAGGCCCAGTACTTC
D gene: .
J gene: TRBJ2-5
V gene: TRBV5-1
clone size: .

CDR3 protein: CSVDAEGQGFHEQFF
CDR3 DNA: TGCAGCGTGGATGCCGAGGGACAGGGTTTTCATGAGCAGTTCTTC
D gene: TRBD1
J gene: TRBJ2-1
V gene: TRBV29-1
clone size: many

CDR3 protein: CASSSGTTWEQYF
CDR3 DNA: TGTGCCAGCAGCTCCGGGACCACGTGGGAGCAGTACTTC
D gene: .
J gene: TRBJ2-5
V gene: TRBV7-2
clone size: few

CDR3 protein: CASSPGGGEQFF
CDR3 DNA: TGTGCCAGCAGTCCTGGAGGAGGTGAGCAGTTCTTC
D gene: .
J gene: TRBJ2-1
V gene: TRBV25-1
clone size: many

CDR3 protein: CSVEEPRHETQYF
CDR3 DNA: TGCAGCGTTGAAGAACCTAGGCACGAGACCCAGTACTTC
D gene: .
J gene: TRBJ2-5
V gene: TRBV29-1
clone size: .

CDR3 protein: CSEGTGTDTQYF
CDR3 DNA: TGCAGCGAAGGGACAGGCACAGATACGCAGTATTTT
D gene: TRBD1
J gene: TRBJ2-3
V gene: TRBV29-1
clone size: few

CDR3 protein: CSVEGLAGDTQYF
CDR3 DNA: TGCAGCGTTGAGGGACTAGCTGGAGATACGCAGTATTTT
D gene: TRBD2
J gene: TRBJ2-3
V gene: TRBV29-1
clone size: few

CDR3 protein: CASSYRGLAPSYEQYF
CDR3 DNA: TGTGCCAGCAGTTACAGGGGACTAGCCCCCTCCTACGAGCAGTACTTC
D gene: TRBD2
J gene: TRBJ2-7
V gene: TRBV6-2/TRBV6-3
clone size: .

CDR3 protein: CAGSLGGGSGYTF
CDR3 DNA: TGTGCCGGCAGCTTAGGAGGGGGTAGCGGCTACACCTTC
D gene: .
J gene: TRBJ1-2
V gene: TRBV11-2
clone size: .

CDR3 protein: CASSTEGRIEAFF
CDR3 DNA: TGTGCCAGTAGCACGGAGGGCAGAATTGAAGCTTTCTTT
D gene: .
J gene: TRBJ1-1
V gene: TRBV3-1
clone size: .

CDR3 protein: CASSLAAGRGEAFF
CDR3 DNA: TGTGCCAGCAGCTTGGCGGCAGGGAGGGGTGAAGCTTTCTTT
D gene: .
J gene: TRBJ1-1
V gene: TRBV5-6
clone size: .

CDR3 protein: CASSQETGGSQPQHF
CDR3 DNA: TGTGCCAGCAGCCAAGAGACAGGGGGCAGTCAGCCCCAGCATTTT
D gene: TRBD1
J gene: TRBJ1-5
V gene: TRBV4-2
clone size: .

CDR3 protein: CASSEGQGRPSPLHF
CDR3 DNA: TGTGCCAGCAGTGAAGGGCAGGGGAGGCCTTCACCCCTCCACTTT
D gene: .
J gene: TRBJ1-6
V gene: TRBV6-1
clone size: .

CDR3 protein: CASSLSSGAQWGAQYF
CDR3 DNA: TGTGCCAGCAGTTTATCGAGTGGGGCGCAATGGGGTGCGCAGTACTTC
D gene: .
J gene: TRBJ2-7
V gene: TRBV27
clone size: .

CDR3 protein: CSARILLESASPEQFF
CDR3 DNA: TGCAGTGCTAGGATCCTACTAGAATCCGCTAGTCCTGAGCAGTTCTTC
D gene: .
J gene: TRBJ2-1
V gene: TRBV20-1
clone size: few

CDR3 protein: CSVASSKNIQYF
CDR3 DNA: TGCAGCGTTGCATCTAGCAAAAACATTCAGTACTTC
D gene: .
J gene: TRBJ2-4
V gene: TRBV29-1
clone size: many

CDR3 protein: CASSPPPGLGGLDEQYF
CDR3 DNA: TGTGCCAGCAGTCCCCCCCCGGGACTAGGTGGGCTCGACGAGCAGTACTTC
D gene: TRBD2
J gene: TRBJ2-7
V gene: TRBV28
clone size: .